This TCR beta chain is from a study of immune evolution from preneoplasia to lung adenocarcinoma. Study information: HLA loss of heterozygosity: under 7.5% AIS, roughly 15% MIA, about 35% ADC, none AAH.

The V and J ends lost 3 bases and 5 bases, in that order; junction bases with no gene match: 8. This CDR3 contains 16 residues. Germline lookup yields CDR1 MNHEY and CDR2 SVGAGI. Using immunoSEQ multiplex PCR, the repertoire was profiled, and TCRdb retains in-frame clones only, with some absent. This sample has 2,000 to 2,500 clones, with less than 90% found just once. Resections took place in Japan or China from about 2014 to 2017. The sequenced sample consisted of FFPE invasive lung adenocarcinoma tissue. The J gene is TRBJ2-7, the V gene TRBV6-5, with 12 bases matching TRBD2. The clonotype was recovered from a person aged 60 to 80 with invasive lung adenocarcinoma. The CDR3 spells CASSYSSGRALDEQYF. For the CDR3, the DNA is TGTGCCAGCAGTTATTCTAGCGGGAGGGCCCTCGACGAGCAGTACTTC.